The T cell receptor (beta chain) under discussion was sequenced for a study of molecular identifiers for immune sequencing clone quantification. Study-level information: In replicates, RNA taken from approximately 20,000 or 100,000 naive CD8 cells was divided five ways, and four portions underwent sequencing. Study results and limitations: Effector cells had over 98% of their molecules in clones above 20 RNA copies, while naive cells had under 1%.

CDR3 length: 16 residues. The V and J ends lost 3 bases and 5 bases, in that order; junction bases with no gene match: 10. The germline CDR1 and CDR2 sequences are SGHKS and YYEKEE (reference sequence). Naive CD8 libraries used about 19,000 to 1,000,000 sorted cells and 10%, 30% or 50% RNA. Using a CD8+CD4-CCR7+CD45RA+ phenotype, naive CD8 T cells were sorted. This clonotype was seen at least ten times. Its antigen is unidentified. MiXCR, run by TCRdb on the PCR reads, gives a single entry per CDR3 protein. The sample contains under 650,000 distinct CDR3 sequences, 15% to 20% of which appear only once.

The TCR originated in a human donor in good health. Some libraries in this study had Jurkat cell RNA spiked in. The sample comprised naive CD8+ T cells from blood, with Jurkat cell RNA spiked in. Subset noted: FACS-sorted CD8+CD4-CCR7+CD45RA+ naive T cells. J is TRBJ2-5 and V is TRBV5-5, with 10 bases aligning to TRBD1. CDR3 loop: CASSSSGTGAGETQYF. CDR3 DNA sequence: TGTGCCAGCAGCTCCTCCGGGACAGGGGCCGGGGAGACCCAGTACTTC.